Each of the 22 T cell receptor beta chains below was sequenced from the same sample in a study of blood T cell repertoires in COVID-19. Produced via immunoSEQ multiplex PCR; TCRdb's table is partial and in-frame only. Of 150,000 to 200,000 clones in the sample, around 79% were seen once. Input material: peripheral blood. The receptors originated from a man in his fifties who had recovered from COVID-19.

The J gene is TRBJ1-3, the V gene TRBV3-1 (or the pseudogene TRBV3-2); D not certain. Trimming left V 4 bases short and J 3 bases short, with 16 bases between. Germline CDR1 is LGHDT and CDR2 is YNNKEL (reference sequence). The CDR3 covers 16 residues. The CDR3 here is CASSPSLRGGGNTIYF. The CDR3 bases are TGTGCCAGCAGCCCATCCCTCCGCGGTGGTGGAAACACCATATATTTT.

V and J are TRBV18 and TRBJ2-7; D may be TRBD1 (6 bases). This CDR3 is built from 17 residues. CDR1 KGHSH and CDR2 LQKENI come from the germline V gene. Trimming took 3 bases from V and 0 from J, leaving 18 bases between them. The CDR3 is CASSPGPGTGFSYEQYF. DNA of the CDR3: TGTGCCAGCTCACCGGGGCCAGGAACAGGGTTCTCCTACGAGCAGTACTTC.

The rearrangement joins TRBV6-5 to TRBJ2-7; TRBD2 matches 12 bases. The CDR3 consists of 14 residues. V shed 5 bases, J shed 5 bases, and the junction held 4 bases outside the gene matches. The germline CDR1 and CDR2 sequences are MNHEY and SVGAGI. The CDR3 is CASSILAGGHEQYF. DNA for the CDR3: TGTGCCAGCAGTATACTAGCGGGAGGCCACGAGCAGTACTTC.

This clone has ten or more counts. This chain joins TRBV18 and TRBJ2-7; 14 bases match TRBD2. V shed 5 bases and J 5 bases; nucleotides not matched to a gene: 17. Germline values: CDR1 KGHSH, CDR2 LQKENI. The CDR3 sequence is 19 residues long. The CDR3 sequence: CASSTGLAGVFTPYDEQYF. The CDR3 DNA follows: TGTGCCAGCTCAACGGGACTAGCGGGGGTATTCACCCCCTACGACGAGCAGTACTTC.

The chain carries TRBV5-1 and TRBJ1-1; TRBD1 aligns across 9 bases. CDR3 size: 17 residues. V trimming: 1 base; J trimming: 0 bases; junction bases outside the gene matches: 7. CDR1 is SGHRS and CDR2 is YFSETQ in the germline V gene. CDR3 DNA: TGCGCCAGCAGCTTGACAGGGGGCGATCTGATGAACACTGAAGCTTTCTTT. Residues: CASSLTGGDLMNTEAFF. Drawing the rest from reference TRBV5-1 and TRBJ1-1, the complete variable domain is KAGVTQTPRYLIKTRGQQVTLSCSPISGHRSVSWYQQTPGQGLQFLFEYFSETQRNKGNFPGRFSGRQFSNSRSEMNVSTLELGDSALYLCASSLTGGDLMNTEAFFGQGTRLTVV.

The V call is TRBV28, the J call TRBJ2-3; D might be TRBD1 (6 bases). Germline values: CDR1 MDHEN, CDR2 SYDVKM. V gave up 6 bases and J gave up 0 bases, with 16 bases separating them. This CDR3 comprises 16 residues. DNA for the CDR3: TGTGCCAGCAGCCCTCACAGGGTTACTAGCACAGATACGCAGTATTTT. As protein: CASSPHRVTSTDTQYF. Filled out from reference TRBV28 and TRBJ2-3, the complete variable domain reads DVKVTQSSRYLVKRTGEKVFLECVQDMDHENMFWYRQDPGLGLRLIYFSYDVKMKEKGDIPEGYSVSREKKERFSLILESASTNQTSMYLCASSPHRVTSTDTQYFGPGTRLTVL.

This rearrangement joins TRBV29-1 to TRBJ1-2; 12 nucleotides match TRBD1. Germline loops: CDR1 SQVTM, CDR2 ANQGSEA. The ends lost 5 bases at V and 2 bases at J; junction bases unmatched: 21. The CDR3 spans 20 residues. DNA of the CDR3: TGCAGCGTTCCATCACCCCTGCTTAGGGACAGGGGGCTGGGAAACTATGGCTACACCTTC. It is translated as CSVPSPLLRDRGLGNYGYTF.

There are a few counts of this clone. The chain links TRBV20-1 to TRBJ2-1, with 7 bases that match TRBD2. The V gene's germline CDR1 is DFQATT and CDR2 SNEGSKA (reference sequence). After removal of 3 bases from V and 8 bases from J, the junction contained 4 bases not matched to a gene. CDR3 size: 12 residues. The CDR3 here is CSASWGGHEQFF. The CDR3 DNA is TGCAGTGCTAGTTGGGGGGGACATGAGCAGTTCTTC.

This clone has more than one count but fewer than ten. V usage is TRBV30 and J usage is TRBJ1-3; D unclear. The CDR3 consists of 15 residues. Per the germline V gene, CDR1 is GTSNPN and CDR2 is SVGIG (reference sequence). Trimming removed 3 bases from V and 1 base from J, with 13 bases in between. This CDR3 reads CAWSSLEASGNTIYF. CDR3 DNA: TGTGCCTGGAGCAGTCTGGAGGCTTCTGGAAACACCATATATTTT. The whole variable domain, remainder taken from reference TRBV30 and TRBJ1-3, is SQTIHQWPATLVQPVGSPLSLECTVEGTSNPNLYWYRQAAGRGLQLLFYSVGIGQISSEVPQNLSASRPQDRQFILSSKKLLLSDSGFYLCAWSSLEASGNTIYFGEGSWLTVV.

DNA of the CDR3: TGCGCCAGCAGCTTGGAACAACCTAGCACAGATACGCAGTATTTT. The encoded protein is CASSLEQPSTDTQYF. The rearrangement joins TRBV5-1 to TRBJ2-3; D unclear. Trimming cost V 0 bases and J 0 bases, with 8 bases left between them. This CDR3 has 15 amino acids. Per germline, CDR1 SGHRS and CDR2 YFSETQ. Based on the CDR3 plus reference TRBV5-1 and TRBJ2-3, the full variable domain is KAGVTQTPRYLIKTRGQQVTLSCSPISGHRSVSWYQQTPGQGLQFLFEYFSETQRNKGNFPGRFSGRQFSNSRSEMNVSTLELGDSALYLCASSLEQPSTDTQYFGPGTRLTVL.

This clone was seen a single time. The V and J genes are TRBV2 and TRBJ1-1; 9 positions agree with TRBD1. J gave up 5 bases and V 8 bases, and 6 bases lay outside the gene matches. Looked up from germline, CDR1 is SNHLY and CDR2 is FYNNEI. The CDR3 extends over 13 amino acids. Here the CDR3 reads CASDTGGATEAFF. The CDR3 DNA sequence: TGTGCCAGCGATACAGGGGGCGCGACTGAAGCTTTCTTT.

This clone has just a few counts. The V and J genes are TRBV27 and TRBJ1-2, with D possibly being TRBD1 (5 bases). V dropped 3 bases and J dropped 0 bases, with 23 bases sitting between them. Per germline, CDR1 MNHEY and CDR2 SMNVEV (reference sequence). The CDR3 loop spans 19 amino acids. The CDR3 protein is CASSFRGGTQSPANYGYTF. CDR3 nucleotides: TGTGCCAGCAGTTTTCGCGGCGGGACTCAGTCTCCAGCTAACTATGGCTACACCTTC.

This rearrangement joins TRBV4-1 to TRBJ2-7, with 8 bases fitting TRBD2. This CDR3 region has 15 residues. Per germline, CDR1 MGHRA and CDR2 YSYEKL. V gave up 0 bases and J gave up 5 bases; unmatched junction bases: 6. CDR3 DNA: TGCGCCAGCAGCCAAGATACAGCGGGAGTCGACGAGCAGTACTTC. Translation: CASSQDTAGVDEQYF.

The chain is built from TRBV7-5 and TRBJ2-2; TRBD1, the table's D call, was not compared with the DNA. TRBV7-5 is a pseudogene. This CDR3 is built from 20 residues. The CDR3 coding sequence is TGTGCCAGAAGCTTAGAACCTAGACAGGGGGCATCTAAAGACACCGGGGAGCTGTTTTTT. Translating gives CARSLEPRQGASKDTGELFF.

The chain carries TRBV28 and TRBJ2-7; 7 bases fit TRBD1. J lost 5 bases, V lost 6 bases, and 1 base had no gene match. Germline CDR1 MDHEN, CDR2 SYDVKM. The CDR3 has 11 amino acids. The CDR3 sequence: CASRDRDEQYF. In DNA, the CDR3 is TGTGCCAGCAGAGACAGGGACGAGCAGTACTTC.

The CDR3 coding sequence is TGTGCCACCAGCAGAGATAGTCCAGGCGCTAATATCTACGAGCAGTACTTC. Encoded protein: CATSRDSPGANIYEQYF. The genes are TRBV15 and TRBJ2-7; D not resolved. The CDR3 sequence is 17 residues long. V was trimmed by 0 bases and J by 3 bases, leaving 18 bases between them. CDR1 is LNHNV and CDR2 is YYDKDF in the germline V gene (reference sequence).

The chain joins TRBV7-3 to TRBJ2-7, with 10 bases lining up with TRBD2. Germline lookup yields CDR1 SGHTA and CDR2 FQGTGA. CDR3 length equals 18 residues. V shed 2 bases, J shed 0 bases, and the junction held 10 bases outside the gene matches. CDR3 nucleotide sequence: TGTGCCAGCAGCTTATTTCCCACTAGCGGGGTTTCCTCCTACGAGCAGTACTTC. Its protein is CASSLFPTSGVSSYEQYF. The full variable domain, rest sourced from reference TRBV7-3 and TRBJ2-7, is GAGVSQTPSNKVTEKGKYVELRCDPISGHTALYWYRQSLGQGPEFLIYFQGTGAADDSGLPNDRFFAVRPEGSVSTLKIQRTERGDSAVYLCASSLFPTSGVSSYEQYFGPGTRLTVT.

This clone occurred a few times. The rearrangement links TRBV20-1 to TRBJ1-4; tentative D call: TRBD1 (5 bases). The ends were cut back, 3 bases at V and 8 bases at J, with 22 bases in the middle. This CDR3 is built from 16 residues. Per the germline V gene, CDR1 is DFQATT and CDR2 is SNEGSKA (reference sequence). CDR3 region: CSASGGSTGGWEKLFF. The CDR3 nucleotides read TGCAGTGCTAGTGGGGGTTCGACCGGAGGCTGGGAAAAACTGTTTTTT.

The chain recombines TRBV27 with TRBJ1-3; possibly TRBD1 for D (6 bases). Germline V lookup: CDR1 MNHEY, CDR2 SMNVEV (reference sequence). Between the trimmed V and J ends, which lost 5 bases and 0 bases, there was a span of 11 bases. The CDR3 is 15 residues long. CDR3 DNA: TGTGCCAGCAGTCAAAACAGGGACTCTGGAAACACCATATATTTT. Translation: CASSQNRDSGNTIYF.

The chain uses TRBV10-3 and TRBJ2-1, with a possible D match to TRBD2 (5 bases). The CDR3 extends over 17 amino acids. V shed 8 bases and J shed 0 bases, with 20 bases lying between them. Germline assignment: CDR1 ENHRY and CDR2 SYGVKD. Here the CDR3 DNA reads TGTGCCATCCACTGGACTCGGAATGAAGGCTCCTACAATGAGCAGTTCTTC. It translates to CAIHWTRNEGSYNEQFF.

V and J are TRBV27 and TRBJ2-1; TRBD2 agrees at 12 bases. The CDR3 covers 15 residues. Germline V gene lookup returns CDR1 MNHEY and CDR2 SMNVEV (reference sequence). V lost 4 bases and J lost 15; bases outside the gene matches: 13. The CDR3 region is CASSSRWSSGRAPFF. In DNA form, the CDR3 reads TGTGCCAGCAGTTCCCGCTGGTCTAGCGGGAGGGCCCCGTTCTTC.

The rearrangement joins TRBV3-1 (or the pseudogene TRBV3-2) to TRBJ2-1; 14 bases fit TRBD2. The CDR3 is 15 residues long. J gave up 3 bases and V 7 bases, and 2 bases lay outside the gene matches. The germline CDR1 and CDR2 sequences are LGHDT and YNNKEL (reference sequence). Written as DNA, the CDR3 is TGTGCCAGCATCGGACTAGCGGGGGGCTACAATGAGCAGTTCTTC. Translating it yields CASIGLAGGYNEQFF.